The 2 T cell receptor beta chains presented below share a single source sample, sequenced in a study of T cells after yellow fever vaccination. One entry per CDR3 protein, called by TCRdb with MiXCR from the 5' RACE reads. The table records under 500,000 distinct CDR3 sequences, 18% of them present only once. Sequenced here: PBMCs, sampled before the yellow fever booster vaccination. All receptors derive from a young man who received the YFV17D yellow fever vaccine.

The CDR3 DNA follows: TGTGCCAGCAGCTCTGTTCACGGACAGATCTATACCAAAAACATTCAGTACTTC. This translates into CASSSVHGQIYTKNIQYF. This sequence joins TRBV7-6 and TRBJ2-4; D is possibly TRBD1 (6 bases). Trimming left V 4 bases short and J 2 bases short, with 21 bases between. The CDR3 sequence is 18 residues long. Germline V gives CDR1 SGHVS, CDR2 FNYEAQ.

This clonotype was detected a few times. V and J are TRBV3-1 and TRBJ1-2; 7 bases match TRBD1. This CDR3 is 15 amino acids long. V lost 1 base and J lost 5; bases outside the gene matches: 7. CDR1 and CDR2 from the germline V gene are LGHDT and YNNKEL (reference sequence). CDR3 sequence reads: CASSQGVGTAYGYTF. The CDR3 DNA sequence: TGTGCCAGCAGCCAAGGTGTCGGGACAGCGTATGGCTACACCTTC.